A selection of T cell receptor beta chains follows, all from one sample in a study of graft-versus-host responses after intestinal transplantation. These TCRs are of unknown antigen specificity. Data came from immunoSEQ multiplex PCR; TCRdb stores just in-frame clones and leaves some out. The sample comprises 65,000 to 90,000 clones, 75% to 95% of which are singletons, and 6% to 9% rests with the top ten. Sequenced material: unstimulated CD8+ T cells sorted from spleen or lymph node cells, taken before transplant. Every receptor here comes from a human donor who was the organ donor for an intestinal transplant. CDR3s leave out the opening cysteine and the closing phenylalanine or tryptophan.

v_gene,j_gene,CDR3aa
TRBV5-4,TRBJ1-2,ASSSVSGDYGYT
TRBV6-5,.,ASSYRRYSYEQY
TRBV19,TRBJ1-2,ASSIRGTAGYT
TRBV6-5,TRBJ2-2,ASSYTHTGELF
TRBV11-2,TRBJ2-2,ASSLDLWTSGKNTGELF
TRBV15,.,ATSRGPGWGLEQY
TRBV10-2,TRBJ1-4,ASSSPRGAEEKLF
TRBV29-1,TRBJ2-7,SVEAPPPSGGPYEQY
TRBV27,TRBJ2-1,ASSPRTSGNEQF
TRBV6-1,TRBJ1-5,ASSEATAVYSNQPQH
TRBV7-9,TRBJ2-1,ASSSKTSTEQF
TRBV4-2,.,ASSQEPSGITYEQY
TRBV4-1,TRBJ2-2,ASSQHPGDTGELF
TRBV27,TRBJ2-7,ASSAGPPYEQY
TRBV28,TRBJ2-7,ASSPRLRHYEQY
TRBV18,TRBJ2-1,ASSPDGNKGFEQF
TRBV27,TRBJ2-3,ASSSGTSGRASADTQY
TRBV2,TRBJ1-1,ASRFGGSTEAF
TRBV2,TRBJ1-5,ASSEMGQPNQPQH
TRBV29-1,TRBJ1-3,SAAGPGGSGNTIY
TRBV19,TRBJ2-7,ASSTGLSYEQY
TRBV6-4,TRBJ1-5,ASSLAGAADSNQPQH
TRBV30,TRBJ2-7,AWSVLVYNSEQY
TRBV27,TRBJ2-2,ASTENTGELF
TRBV11-2,TRBJ1-6,ASSSGNSPLH
TRBV6-6,TRBJ1-4,ATGVLDEKLF
TRBV6-5,TRBJ2-7,ASRLAGEYEQY
TRBV19,TRBJ1-1,ASSINGQGNTEAF
TRBV30,TRBJ2-3,AWSGDYRDTQY
TRBV14,TRBJ2-5,ASSHPRGLRILQETQY
TRBV2,TRBJ2-1,ASSEGTSDNEQF
TRBV10-3,TRBJ2-1,AISELPQGDEQF
TRBV27,TRBJ2-3,ASSFRQSTDTQY
TRBV5-4,TRBJ2-1,ASSPRGGTNEQF
TRBV6-7,TRBJ2-3,ASSYSSGDYNTQY
TRBV5-4,TRBJ2-3,ASSPTGRSDTQY
TRBV19,TRBJ1-1,ASSYNGDTEAF
TRBV5-6,TRBJ1-1,ASSTHPPDTQNTEAF
TRBV28,TRBJ2-7,ASVTSGSPYEQY
TRBV11-2,TRBJ2-7,ASTQPGGGLIRQY
TRBV27,TRBJ1-2,ASSFRPQGPYGYT
TRBV10-3,TRBJ2-1,AISVAGTGRWNEQF
TRBV5-1,TRBJ2-3,ASSSGIAGQTDTQY
TRBV10-2,TRBJ2-7,ASSGPGPYEQY
TRBV7-9,TRBJ2-7,ASSPGLAGWEQY
TRBV18,TRBJ1-2,ASSPGEGGYGYT
TRBV4-1,TRBJ1-5,ASSQEGTVYSNQPQH
TRBV7-2,TRBJ2-7,ASSPEWTSGDYEQY
TRBV7-6,TRBJ1-3,ASSFGYSGNTIY
TRBV4-1,TRBJ1-1,ASSQDQGRYTEAF
TRBV9,TRBJ2-7,ASSAGTNLYEQY
TRBV6-5,TRBJ2-5,ASSYSAGQETQY